The source of this TCR beta chain is a study of Ad26.COV2.S vaccination and SARS-CoV-2 variants. The V and J ends lost 3 bases and 2 bases respectively, with 8 bases between them. Germline-derived CDR1 and CDR2 are SGHTA and FQGNSA. CDR3 length: 13 residues. Treatment denoted: about 20 received Ad26.COV2.S at low or high dose, single or two shots; about 5 received placebo; per-sample allocation not given. Specimen acquisition occurred on day 63 following the initial vaccine or placebo injection. The repertoire was sequenced with immunoSEQ multiplex PCR; TCRdb's copy has only in-frame clones and lacks some. The table has fewer than 500,000 clones, about 92% seen once.

The receptor's source is a person between 18 and 65 years old who received the Ad26.COV2.S COVID-19 vaccine or a placebo. The J gene is TRBJ2-7, the V gene TRBV7-2; D is possibly TRBD1 (6 bases). The sample here was peripheral blood, taken in a trial of Ad26.COV2.S vaccine versus placebo. The CDR3 here is CASSLDSTYEQYF. In DNA, the CDR3 is TGTGCCAGCAGCTTGGACAGCACCTACGAGCAGTACTTC.